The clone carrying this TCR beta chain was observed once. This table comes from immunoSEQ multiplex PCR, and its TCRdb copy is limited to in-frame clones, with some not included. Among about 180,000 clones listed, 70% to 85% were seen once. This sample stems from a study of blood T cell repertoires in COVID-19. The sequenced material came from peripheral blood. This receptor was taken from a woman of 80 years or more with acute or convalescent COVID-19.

CDR3 residues: CASSSESGVGTDTQYF. The CDR3 region has the DNA TGTGCCAGCAGTTCAGAGAGCGGGGTGGGCACAGATACGCAGTATTTT. This chain links TRBV6-2 or TRBV6-3 with TRBJ2-3, with TRBD2 identical over 7 bases. CDR1 is MNHEY and CDR2 is SVGEGT in the germline V gene. Unmatched junction bases numbered 8, after V lost 4 bases and J lost 1 base. The CDR3 length is 16 residues.